Listed here are 21 T cell receptor beta chains from one sample, sequenced in a study of CD8 T cells in Susac syndrome. Random hexamers were used to reverse transcribe the RNA input (about 0.45 to 1 ug). TCRdb analysed the immunoSEQ multiplex PCR reads with MiXCR anew, one entry per CDR3 protein. This table has roughly 50,000 distinct CDR3 sequences, over 85% appearing once. The sequenced sample consisted of CD8+ T cells from PBMCs. Receptor source: a human donor in good health.

The genes are TRBV20-1 and TRBJ1-5; TRBD1 matches at 9 bases. Germline V gene sequence: CDR1 DFQATT, CDR2 SNEGSKA (reference sequence). V trimming: 6 bases; J trimming: 6 bases; junction bases outside the gene matches: 9. CDR3 length: 14 amino acids. The CDR3 sequence: CSAKDRGEGQPQHF. CDR3 DNA sequence: TGCAGTGCCAAGGACAGGGGAGAGGGTCAGCCCCAGCATTTT.

The chain has TRBV5-1 and TRBJ2-1; the D is unclear. The CDR3 is made up of 13 amino acids. From germline, CDR1 is SGHRS and CDR2 YFSETQ. V lost 0 bases and J 6 bases, leaving 7 bases between the germline ends. The CDR3 region is CASSLDPLNEQFF. CDR3 nucleotides: TGCGCCAGCAGCTTGGACCCCCTCAATGAGCAGTTCTTC.

This clonotype occurred once. V is TRBV7-9 and J is TRBJ1-1; D is unclear. Trimming removed 6 bases at V and 4 bases at J, with 18 bases between. Germline CDR1 SEHNR, CDR2 FQNEAQ (reference sequence). CDR3 length equals 15 residues. The CDR3: CASRFSPPGATEAFF. The CDR3, as DNA: TGTGCCAGCAGATTTAGCCCCCCGGGAGCCACTGAAGCTTTCTTT.

This chain joins TRBV20-1 and TRBJ2-1; a possible D gene is TRBD1 (6 bases). The germline CDR1 and CDR2 sequences are DFQATT and SNEGSKA (reference sequence). The CDR3 contains 16 residues. Between the trimmed V and J ends, which lost 6 bases and 2 bases, there was a span of 20 bases. The CDR3 nucleotides read TGCAGTGCCAATCGTCTATCGAGGACAGCCTACAATGAGCAGTTCTTC. This gives the protein CSANRLSRTAYNEQFF.

This clonotype appeared once. The chain combines TRBV7-9 with TRBJ2-7, with D hard to call. The ends were cut back, 5 bases at V and 0 bases at J, with 8 bases in the middle. This CDR3 has 13 residues. CDR1 SEHNR and CDR2 FQNEAQ come from the germline V gene (reference sequence). In DNA, the CDR3 is TGTGCCAGCAGCGAGGACCCCTCCTACGAGCAGTACTTC. As protein: CASSEDPSYEQYF.

In its sample, this clonotype was seen a few times. V and J are TRBV7-9 and TRBJ2-3; D ambiguous. This CDR3 is built from 13 residues. CDR1 SEHNR and CDR2 FQNEAQ come from the germline V gene (reference sequence). Trimming removed 0 bases at V and 2 bases at J, with 3 bases between. Here the CDR3 reads CASSLALTDTQYF. Written as DNA, the CDR3 is TGTGCCAGCAGCTTAGCTCTCACAGATACGCAGTATTTT.

This clonotype was counted a single time. This chain uses TRBV19 with TRBJ2-2, with D maybe TRBD1 (6 bases). CDR1 LNHDA and CDR2 SQIVND come from the germline V gene (reference sequence). This CDR3 contains 15 residues. V lost 5 bases and J 4 bases, leaving 14 bases between the germline ends. The chain's CDR3 is CASSLRGAGTGELFF. As DNA, the CDR3 is TGTGCCAGTAGTCTCAGGGGTGCGGGCACCGGGGAGCTGTTTTTT.

This chain links TRBV4-1 with TRBJ2-7; TRBD2 might be the D (6 bases). V lost 0 bases and J lost 1, with 19 bases in between. Germline CDR1 and CDR2: MGHRA and YSYEKL. The CDR3 extends over 18 amino acids. CDR3 DNA sequence: TGCGCCAGCAGCCAAGAGGGGGACGCGGGACTCTTGTCCTACGAGCAGTACTTC. It codes for CASSQEGDAGLLSYEQYF.

This clonotype was observed a single time. This chain uses TRBV12-3 or TRBV12-4 with TRBJ1-2; no clear D gene. V lost 2 bases and J lost 4, with 11 bases in between. CDR3 length: 14 amino acids. The CDR3 DNA sequence: TGTGCCAGCAGTTTATCGGCGGGGAGCTATGGCTACACCTTC. Its translation is CASSLSAGSYGYTF.

The rearrangement joins TRBV5-4 to TRBJ2-3; 9 nucleotides line up with TRBD2. Trimming at V came to 1 base and at J to 1 base, leaving 1 base not matched to a gene. The CDR3 consists of 15 residues. Germline V gene sequence: CDR1 SGHNT, CDR2 YYREEE (reference sequence). The CDR3 bases are TGTGCCAGCAGCTTGTGGACTAGCGGCACAGATACGCAGTATTTT. This encodes CASSLWTSGTDTQYF.

The rearrangement joins TRBV9 to TRBJ2-1; 12 positions match TRBD2. CDR1 and CDR2 (germline): SGDLS, YYNGEE. The junction had 12 bases not matched to a gene; V was cut back by 6 bases and J by 2 bases. CDR3 length equals 18 residues. The CDR3 loop reads CASNDPTSGRIAYNEQFF. CDR3 sequence (DNA): TGTGCCAGCAACGATCCGACTAGCGGGAGAATCGCCTACAATGAGCAGTTCTTC.

This chain connects TRBV20-1 to TRBJ2-7; tentatively, D is TRBD1 (6 bases). Trimming stripped 2 bases from V and 3 bases from J, with 29 bases between. This CDR3 region has 19 residues. Germline loops: CDR1 DFQATT, CDR2 SNEGSKA (reference sequence). The CDR3 spells CSARPPFSWGPRAHYEQYF. The CDR3 DNA follows: TGCAGTGCTAGACCCCCCTTTTCTTGGGGGCCTCGTGCTCACTACGAGCAGTACTTC.

The rearrangement uses TRBV11-2 and TRBJ2-3, with D maybe TRBD2 (5 bases). V lost 4 bases to trimming and J lost 6 bases, with 8 bases between them. The CDR3 extends over 12 amino acids. Germline loops: CDR1 SGHAT, CDR2 FQNNGV. The CDR3 here is CASSSSSDTQYF. The CDR3 DNA follows: TGTGCCAGCAGCTCATCTAGCGATACGCAGTATTTT.

The V call is TRBV5-1, the J call TRBJ2-3, with 7 bases identical to TRBD2. V lost 1 base and J lost 5; bases outside the gene matches: 10. CDR1 SGHRS and CDR2 YFSETQ come from the germline V gene. CDR3 length: 16 residues. This chain's CDR3 is CASSLTSVPGKDTQYF. The CDR3 nucleotides read TGCGCCAGCAGCTTGACTAGCGTCCCTGGGAAAGATACGCAGTATTTT.

J is TRBJ2-7 and V is TRBV29-1, with D perhaps matching TRBD1 (5 bases). CDR1 and CDR2 from the germline V gene are SQVTM and ANQGSEA. Trimming pared 8 bases from V and 2 bases from J, leaving 13 bases between. The CDR3 sequence is 12 residues long. CDR3 nucleotides: TGCAGCATTCGACAGACCACCTACGAGCAGTACTTC. Translating it yields CSIRQTTYEQYF.

This clonotype was seen once. The rearrangement links TRBV5-1 to TRBJ2-7; no firm D call. With 4 bases removed from V and 0 bases from J, the gap between germline ends came to 14 bases. This CDR3 has 15 residues. CDR1 and CDR2 (germline): SGHRS, YFSETQ. CDR3 loop: CASSIAKAASYEQYF. The CDR3 nucleotides read TGCGCCAGCAGCATCGCCAAGGCTGCCTCCTACGAGCAGTACTTC.

The chain employs TRBV7-9 and TRBJ2-5; 7 bases line up with TRBD2. V was pared by 7 bases and J by 5 bases, with 13 bases of the junction left unmatched. Germline values: CDR1 SEHNR, CDR2 FQNEAQ (reference sequence). The length of the CDR3 is 15 residues. CDR3 sequence: CASNPGETSWETQYF. The CDR3 DNA is TGTGCCAGCAACCCCGGTGAGACTAGCTGGGAGACCCAGTACTTC.

The chain employs TRBV11-2 and TRBJ1-2; no firm D call. CDR1 is SGHAT, CDR2 FQNNGV, per germline. V shed 7 bases and J shed 2 bases, with 11 bases lying between them. The CDR3 is made up of 13 amino acids. For the CDR3, the DNA is TGTGCCAGCATGCTATTACCAAACTATGGCTACACCTTC. It encodes CASMLLPNYGYTF.

The rearrangement joins TRBV29-1 to TRBJ2-7; the match to TRBD1 covers 7 bases. The J segment lost 2 bases and the V segment lost 4 bases, leaving 5 bases of the junction unmatched. CDR1 is SQVTM, CDR2 ANQGSEA, per germline. The CDR3 consists of 13 residues. CDR3 in DNA: TGCAGCGTTGGAGGGGACAGTACCTACGAGCAGTACTTC. Its protein product is CSVGGDSTYEQYF.

The chain has TRBV7-8 and TRBJ2-3, with D possibly being TRBD2 (5 bases). V gave up 5 bases and J gave up 5 bases, with 17 bases separating them. The V gene's germline CDR1 is SGHVS and CDR2 FQNEAQ. The CDR3 length is 15 residues. CDR3 sequence reads: CASSPLAEGQDTQYF. The CDR3 DNA reads TGTGCCAGCAGCCCCTTGGCCGAGGGCCAAGATACGCAGTATTTT.

The V gene is TRBV12-3 or TRBV12-4, the J gene TRBJ2-3, with D maybe TRBD2 (5 bases). V was shortened by 7 bases and J by 1 base, with 18 bases between the two germline ends. This CDR3 comprises 16 residues. This CDR3 reads CASTPRGAGGTDTQYF. The CDR3 nucleotides read TGTGCCAGCACCCCTCGGGGAGCTGGGGGCACAGATACGCAGTATTTT.